This is a list of T cell receptor beta chains from one sample in a study of identifying expanded T cells in peripheral blood. The data were produced by immunoSEQ multiplex PCR, yet TCRdb's version contains in-frame clones alone and is incomplete. This table holds about 110,000 clones, roughly nine tenths found once. Material: blood. Receptors originate from a person aged 18 to 70 in good health. Both conserved end residues are part of each CDR3. The D gene is left open where the match is weak. Clone size is shown for a subset of rows, as once, few, many or a class of expanded clone.

TGTGCCAGCAGTTCACAGGGGAACACCATATATTTT | CASSSQGNTIYF | TRBJ1-3 | TRBV2 | few | TRBD1
TGTGCCAGCTCACCAGGGTCAGCGAGGGAGCAGTACTTC | CASSPGSAREQYF | TRBJ2-7 | TRBV18 | NA | NA
TGTGCCAGCAACTCGGGGGGGGCAAGCACAGATACGCAGTATTTT | CASNSGGASTDTQYF | TRBJ2-3 | TRBV6-6 | NA | TRBD2
TGTGCCAGCAGCAAAGTTACCAGGAAAGCCAAAAACATTCAGTACTTC | CASSKVTRKAKNIQYF | TRBJ2-4 | TRBV21-1 | once | NA
TGTGCCAGAGCTAGCGGGCCCGACAATGAGCAGTTCTTC | CARASGPDNEQFF | TRBJ2-1 | TRBV10-3 | NA | TRBD2
TGTGCCAGCAGCTTACGGGATTTCAACACTGAAGCTTTCTTT | CASSLRDFNTEAFF | TRBJ1-1 | TRBV11-2 | NA | NA
TGTGCCAGCAGCCCGGGACTAGCGGGAGAAGAGACCCAGTACTTC | CASSPGLAGEETQYF | TRBJ2-5 | TRBV14 | NA | TRBD2
TGCAGCGTTGATCTTCAACCTAGCCAAGAGACCCAGTACTTC | CSVDLQPSQETQYF | TRBJ2-5 | TRBV29-1 | NA | NA
TGTGCCAGCATCGGGTTACAGGGCCCCTCTGGGGCCAACGTCCTGACTTTC | CASIGLQGPSGANVLTF | TRBJ2-6 | TRBV11-2 | NA | NA
TGTGCCAGCAGTTTATCCGCGGGAGGCTACGAGCAGTACTTC | CASSLSAGGYEQYF | TRBJ2-7 | TRBV27 | NA | TRBD2
TGCAGCGTTGAAGGCCGACAGGGGACCCACACCATATATTTT | CSVEGRQGTHTIYF | TRBJ1-3 | TRBV29-1 | NA | TRBD1
TGCGCCAGCAGCTTTGTGACAGGGGACACCGGGGAGCTGTTTTTT | CASSFVTGDTGELFF | TRBJ2-2 | TRBV5-1 | NA | TRBD1
TGTGCCAGCAGCTTTACCCTAGTCCAGGGGAGCTCCTATAATTCACCCCTCCACTTT | CASSFTLVQGSSYNSPLHF | TRBJ1-6 | TRBV5-5 | NA | NA
TGTGCCATCAGTGAGTGGACAGGCAATCAGCCCCAGCATTTT | CAISEWTGNQPQHF | TRBJ1-5 | TRBV10-3 | NA | NA
TGTGCCAGCAGCGCCGCAGGGGGAGGGCAGTACTTC | CASSAAGGGQYF | TRBJ2-7 | TRBV9 | NA | NA
TGTGCCAGCAGCCCGAACCCCCGAGGAAGCTCCTACAATGAGCAGTTCTTC | CASSPNPRGSSYNEQFF | TRBJ2-1 | TRBV7-8 | NA | NA
TGTGCCAGCAGCTCGGGGGACTGGGGCTACACCTTC | CASSSGDWGYTF | TRBJ1-2 | TRBV11-1 | NA | NA
TGTGCCAGCAGCACCTCTGTGGGCCTCTACAATGAGCAGTTCTTC | CASSTSVGLYNEQFF | TRBJ2-1 | TRBV14 | NA | NA
TGTGCCAGCAGTGGTGAAGGCGCCTCCTACGAGCAGTACTTC | CASSGEGASYEQYF | TRBJ2-7 | TRBV2 | NA | NA
TGTGCCAGCAACCAGGAGAGGACCCAGCCCCAGCATTTT | CASNQERTQPQHF | TRBJ1-5 | TRBV6-1 | NA | NA
TGTGCCAGTAGTATAGAGGTATTAGGAGAGACCCAGTACTTC | CASSIEVLGETQYF | TRBJ2-5 | TRBV19 | NA | NA
TGTGCCAGTAGAAGGGAGGGCGATCAGCCCCAGCATTTT | CASRREGDQPQHF | TRBJ1-5 | TRBV19 | NA | NA
TGTGCCAGCATGGTCGGGAGTAGTGCTGGGGCCAACGTCCTGACTTTC | CASMVGSSAGANVLTF | TRBJ2-6 | TRBV7-3 | NA | NA
TGTGCCAGCAGCCGGGGAGGACTAGCGAACCCCGATACGCAGTATTTT | CASSRGGLANPDTQYF | TRBJ2-3 | TRBV5-4 | NA | TRBD2
TGTGCCAGCACAGGGAAAGAGACCCAGTACTTC | CASTGKETQYF | TRBJ2-5 | TRBV7-2 | NA | NA
TGTGCCAGCAGCTTAGTACAAGAGACCCAGTACTTC | CASSLVQETQYF | TRBJ2-5 | TRBV7-9 | NA | NA